This T cell receptor beta chain was observed in a study of blood T cell repertoires in COVID-19. This CDR3 has 15 amino acids. Per germline, CDR1 LNHDA and CDR2 SQIVND (reference sequence). Trimming shortened V by 3 bases and J by 2 bases, and 10 bases separated the two germline ends. Clones were read by immunoSEQ multiplex PCR, and TCRdb kept only the in-frame ones, dropping some. Among a few hundred thousand clones listed, less than 85% were seen once. The origin of this receptor is a man aged 35-49 years who had recovered from COVID-19. The rearrangement joins TRBV19 to TRBJ2-2, with a tentative D call TRBD2 (5 bases). The sample was PBMCs or T cells enriched from blood (not recorded which). This CDR3 is CASSISGINTGELFF. The CDR3 DNA sequence: TGTGCCAGTAGTATCAGCGGCATAAACACCGGGGAGCTGTTTTTT.